This TCR beta chain was recorded in a study of control samples from healthy donors and cancer patients. TCRdb's table, derived via immunoSEQ multiplex PCR, lists solely in-frame clones and lacks some. The sample has tens of thousands of clones, around 89% seen once. The germline V gene encodes CDR1 SNHLY and CDR2 FYNNEI. V was clipped by 4 bases and J by 0 bases, with 13 bases between them. The CDR3 runs 16 residues. The TCR sequence derives from a woman in her sixties or seventies in good health. The gene calls are TRBV2 and TRBJ1-5; the D gene is possibly TRBD1 (5 bases). The sequenced material came from blood. The CDR3 spells CASSAGRGYSNQPQHF. CDR3 coding DNA: TGTGCCAGCAGTGCAGGGAGGGGATATAGCAATCAGCCCCAGCATTTT. The full variable domain, completed using reference TRBV2 and TRBJ1-5, is EPEVTQTPSHQVTQMGQEVILRCVPISNHLYFYWYRQILGQKVEFLVSFYNNEISEKSEIFDDQFSVERPDGSNFTLKIRSTKLEDSAMYFCASSAGRGYSNQPQHFGDGTRLSIL.